This TCR beta chain was found in a study of siplizumab effects on memory and regulatory T cells. General study results and limits: Naive T cells appeared more diverse than memory cells and seemed to be major alloresponse contributors. Naive or memory phenotype was unassignable for roughly 80-96% of proliferating CD4+ or CD8+ clones.

Trimming shortened V by 3 bases and J by 0 bases, and 12 bases separated the two germline ends. The CDR3 has 15 amino acids. CDR1 and CDR2 (germline): MGHRA, YSYEKL. Investigators obtained sequences from unstimulated naive, memory, effector memory and TEMRA subsets in three donor pairs. TCR templates, 80,000 to 100,000 per sample, were assayed. This table comes from immunoSEQ multiplex PCR, and its TCRdb copy is limited to in-frame clones, with some not included. The sample holds tens of thousands of clones; about 90% are singletons and the top ten take less than 0.35%. With respect to this clone: The antigen remains undetermined.

The receptor's source is a human donor in good health. The material sequenced was naive CD8+ T cells sorted from blood. This rearrangement joins TRBV4-1 to TRBJ2-7, with D tentatively TRBD2 (6 bases). The DNA for the CDR3 is TGCGCCAGCAGCCACTCCGGAGGGAGCTCCTACGAGCAGTACTTC. As protein: CASSHSGGSSYEQYF.